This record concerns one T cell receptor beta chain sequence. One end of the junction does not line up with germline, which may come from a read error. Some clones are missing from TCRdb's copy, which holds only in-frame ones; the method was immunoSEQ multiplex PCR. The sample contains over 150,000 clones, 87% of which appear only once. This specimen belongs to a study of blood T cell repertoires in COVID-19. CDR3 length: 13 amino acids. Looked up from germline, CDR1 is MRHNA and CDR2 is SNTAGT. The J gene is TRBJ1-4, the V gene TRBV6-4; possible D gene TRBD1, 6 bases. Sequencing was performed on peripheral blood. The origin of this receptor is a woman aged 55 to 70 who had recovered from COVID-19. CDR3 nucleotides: TGTGCCAGCAGTGACTCTAGGGGAGGGACATCAATCTTT. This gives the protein CASSDSRGGTSIF.